Reported below is one TCR beta chain. Its antigen is not known. This sample was included in a study of T-cell memory formation after mild COVID-19. Study background: Largely, the TCR clusters proved donor specific.

5'RACE with constant-segment primers built TCRalpha and TCRbeta cDNA libraries with UMIs. TCRdb reprocessed the 5' RACE reads via MiXCR and lists one record per CDR3 protein. The sample comprises approximately 290,000 distinct CDR3 sequences, approximately 20% of which are singletons, and 20% to 25% rests with the top ten. Overall study findings and caveats: The appearance of some responding clones in pre-infection memory suggested that cross-reactive memory joined. Among clones contracting day 15 to 85, CD4/CD8 was balanced, whereas later expanders leaned CD4+.

In germline, CDR1 is MDHEN, CDR2 SYDVKM. This CDR3 region has 13 residues. V was clipped by 3 bases and J by 5 bases, with 11 bases between them. Specimen: PBMCs or a T cell subset sorted from them (not recorded which). This TCR was recovered from a man in his late teens or twenties who had mild COVID-19 (a few samples of this study predate the infection). Cell type and time point are not known. The chain employs TRBV28 and TRBJ2-7; no reliable D call. DNA for the CDR3: TGTGCCAGCAGTTTCCGGATCCCCGACGAGCAGTACGTC. Translation: CASSFRIPDEQYV.